The 32 T cell receptor beta chains below come from one sample, sequenced in a study of blood T cell repertoires in COVID-19 (dated by TCRdb to the early 2020s). Libraries were prepared through the immunoSEQ multiplex PCR assay. The table comes from immuneACCESS by way of TCRdb, which keeps in-frame sequences with V and J called. Part of the clones is missing from these tables; in studies checked, under half for an unresolved V gene and the rest for unknown reasons. Across this sample there are 75,000 to 90,000 clones, with approximately 80% seen only once. Together, the top ten hold 4% to 6% of the sample. Sequencing was performed on peripheral blood. These receptors all come from a woman in her sixties or seventies with acute or convalescent COVID-19.

J is TRBJ2-6 and V is TRBV5-1, with 9 bases matching TRBD1. J was trimmed by 2 bases and V by 3 bases; bases with no gene match: 9. The CDR3 consists of 18 residues. Germline V gene data show CDR1 as SGHRS and CDR2 as YFSETQ. CDR3 amino acids: CASSSYGQGRTGANVLTF. DNA for the CDR3: TGCGCCAGCAGCTCTTACGGACAGGGGAGGACTGGGGCCAACGTCCTGACTTTC.

The V and J genes are TRBV19 and TRBJ1-6, with 7 bases aligning to TRBD1. CDR3 length equals 15 residues. Trimming at V came to 5 bases and at J to 3 bases, leaving 4 bases not matched to a gene. Germline V lookup: CDR1 LNHDA, CDR2 SQIVND (reference sequence). CDR3 protein: CASSLRDSYNSPLHF. CDR3 nucleotide sequence: TGTGCCAGTAGTCTTCGGGACAGCTATAATTCACCCCTCCACTTT.

This CDR3 reads CASRRRDLGTEAFF. The CDR3, as DNA: TGTGCCAGCAGACGCCGGGACTTGGGAACTGAAGCTTTCTTT. The chain uses TRBV2 and TRBJ1-1; D perhaps matches TRBD1 (5 bases). V was trimmed by 6 bases and J by 5 bases, leaving 16 bases between them. CDR1 is SNHLY, CDR2 FYNNEI, per germline. This CDR3 is 14 amino acids long.

This chain connects TRBV27 to TRBJ1-1; D unclear. This CDR3 has 13 amino acids. Per germline, CDR1 MNHEY and CDR2 SMNVEV (reference sequence). V lost 2 bases and J lost 7, with 11 bases in between. Written as DNA, the CDR3 is TGTGCCAGCAGTTTAGGCGGTCGTGGTGAAGCTTTCTTT. Its translation is CASSLGGRGEAFF.

In its sample, this clone was seen a few times. The chain uses TRBV18 and TRBJ1-2; TRBD1 matches at 7 bases. The CDR3 has 13 amino acids. Germline lookup yields CDR1 KGHSH and CDR2 LQKENI. J lost 3 bases, V lost 2 bases, and 0 bases had no gene match. The CDR3 DNA sequence: TGTGCCAGCTCACCAGACAGGGACTATGGCTACACCTTC. Translating gives CASSPDRDYGYTF.

The chain carries TRBV4-3 and TRBJ2-7, with 8 nucleotides matching TRBD1. From germline, CDR1 is LGHNA and CDR2 YSLEER. V dropped 1 base and J dropped 3; count of bases not matched to a gene: 5. The CDR3 has 15 residues. This CDR3 reads CASSQAAGTGYEQYF. As DNA, the CDR3 is TGCGCCAGCAGCCAAGCGGCCGGGACAGGCTACGAGCAGTACTTC.

The chain joins TRBV4-1 to TRBJ2-1; TRBD1 agrees at 9 bases. With V trimmed by 4 bases and J by 8 bases, 12 bases remained unmatched. Germline CDR1 and CDR2: MGHRA and YSYEKL. The CDR3 spans 16 residues. The CDR3 DNA is TGCGCCAGCAGCCGAGTTGTCGGGACAGGGAATTATGAGCAGTTCTTC. The encoded protein is CASSRVVGTGNYEQFF.

This sequence joins TRBV21-1 and TRBJ1-2; the tabulated D call, TRBD1, remains unverified against the DNA. TRBV21-1 is assigned pseudogene status. The CDR3 has 13 residues. The CDR3 DNA follows: TGTGCCAGCAGCAAAGGCTCAGGGGGCGGCTACACCTTC. Amino acids: CASSKGSGGGYTF.

V and J are TRBV10-3 and TRBJ2-1; a possible D gene is TRBD1 (5 bases). The CDR3 covers 16 residues. The V gene's germline CDR1 is ENHRY and CDR2 SYGVKD. With 0 bases removed from V and 2 bases from J, the gap between germline ends came to 11 bases. The CDR3 nucleotides read TGTGCCATCAGTGAGTCGGAGCAGGGCCCCTACAATGAGCAGTTCTTC. Amino acid sequence: CAISESEQGPYNEQFF.

The chain recombines TRBV6-2 or TRBV6-3 with TRBJ1-1, with a tentative D call TRBD1 (5 bases). CDR1 MNHEY and CDR2 SVGEGT come from the germline V gene. V was pared by 2 bases and J by 8 bases, with 9 bases between. This CDR3 contains 12 residues. CDR3 nucleotide sequence: TGTGCCAGCAGTTACCAGACAGACGAAGCTTTCTTT. It encodes CASSYQTDEAFF.

This chain joins TRBV18 and TRBJ1-1; D remains ambiguous. Germline V gene data show CDR1 as KGHSH and CDR2 as LQKENI. This CDR3 spans 16 amino acids. V was clipped by 2 bases and J by 4 bases, with 17 bases between them. For the CDR3, the DNA is TGTGCCAGCTCACCAGGAACCCGAGGAGCCGGCACTGAAGCTTTCTTT. Protein: CASSPGTRGAGTEAFF.

The V gene is TRBV14, the J gene TRBJ2-7; TRBD1 agrees at 7 bases. Germline loops: CDR1 SGHDN, CDR2 FVKESK. Trimming removed 5 bases from V and 1 base from J; junction bases left unmatched: 5. The CDR3 length is 14 residues. CDR3 DNA: TGTGCCAGCAGCGAATGGGACAGTTCCTACGAGCAGTACTTC. The encoded protein is CASSEWDSSYEQYF.

The chain is built from TRBV6-2 or TRBV6-3 and TRBJ2-1; 7 nucleotides agree with TRBD1. Germline V CDR1 and CDR2: MNHEY, SVGEGT. Germline trimming cut 2 bases from V and 0 bases from J; bases unmatched to any gene: 13. The CDR3 runs to 19 residues. The CDR3: CASSYHTRTGASSYNEQFF. Written as DNA, the CDR3 is TGTGCCAGCAGTTACCATACAAGGACAGGAGCAAGCTCCTACAATGAGCAGTTCTTC.

This clone appeared a single time. The chain is built from TRBV3-1 (or the pseudogene TRBV3-2) and TRBJ1-2; 8 bases align to TRBD1. Germline-derived CDR1 and CDR2 are LGHDT and YNNKEL (reference sequence). The ends lost 1 base at V and 5 bases at J; junction bases unmatched: 3. This CDR3 spans 14 amino acids. The CDR3 region has the DNA TGTGCCAGCAGCCAAGGGGGACAGGCTTATGGCTACACCTTC. Its translation: CASSQGGQAYGYTF.

The chain has TRBV5-1 and TRBJ2-7, with unresolved D. CDR3 length equals 14 residues. The V gene's germline CDR1 is SGHRS and CDR2 YFSETQ. V dropped 0 bases and J dropped 2 bases, with 9 bases sitting between them. The DNA of the CDR3 is TGCGCCAGCAGCTTGGATCGTACGGCCTACGAGCAGTACTTC. Its translation is CASSLDRTAYEQYF.

The chain joins TRBV27 to TRBJ1-4; no definite D call. The CDR3 runs 11 residues. V was pared by 8 bases and J by 8 bases, with 9 bases between. Germline values: CDR1 MNHEY, CDR2 SMNVEV (reference sequence). The CDR3 bases are TGTGCCAGCGCCTCCCGGGAAAAACTGTTTTTT. Protein: CASASREKLFF.

This sequence joins TRBV19 and TRBJ1-2; D possibly corresponds to TRBD1 (5 bases). Looked up from germline, CDR1 is LNHDA and CDR2 is SQIVND (reference sequence). The CDR3 is 13 residues long. V was pared by 7 bases and J by 8 bases, with 17 bases between. The CDR3 DNA is TGTGCCAGTACCCCTGGGGGGATGGGAGGCTACACCTTC. Protein sequence: CASTPGGMGGYTF.

The chain carries TRBV10-3 and TRBJ2-7, with 9 bases identical to TRBD2. Germline V CDR1 and CDR2: ENHRY, SYGVKD. V dropped 6 bases and J dropped 7; count of bases not matched to a gene: 13. The CDR3 extends over 15 amino acids. The CDR3 is CAIRRSSGEAGEQYF. Here the CDR3 DNA reads TGTGCCATCAGACGATCTAGCGGGGAGGCTGGGGAGCAGTACTTC.

The chain has TRBV11-3 and TRBJ2-1; perhaps TRBD2 as D (5 bases). There are 14 residues in the CDR3. With 7 bases removed from V and 8 bases from J, the gap between germline ends came to 18 bases. CDR1 is SGHNT, CDR2 YENEEA, per germline. In DNA form, the CDR3 reads TGTGCCAGCACCCTAGCATTGAATCGCGATGAGCAGTTCTTC. Protein: CASTLALNRDEQFF. Full variable domain (rest looked up from reference TRBV11-3 and TRBJ2-1): EAGVVQSPRYKIIEKKQPVAFWCNPISGHNTLYWYLQNLGQGPELLIRYENEEAVDDSQLPKDRFSAERLKGVDSTLKIQPAELGDSAVYLCASTLALNRDEQFFGPGTRLTVL.

The gene calls are TRBV7-9 and TRBJ2-1; unclear D gene. This CDR3 region has 11 residues. Trimming removed 8 bases at V and 4 bases at J, with 6 bases between. Germline V gives CDR1 SEHNR, CDR2 FQNEAQ (reference sequence). CDR3 DNA: TGTGCCAGCGCGCCATACAATGAGCAGTTCTTC. Its protein product is CASAPYNEQFF. Full variable domain (missing parts from reference TRBV7-9 and TRBJ2-1): DTGVSQNPRHKITKRGQNVTFRCDPISEHNRLYWYRQTLGQGPEFLTYFQNEAQLEKSRLLSDRFSAERPKGSFSTLEIQRTEQGDSAMYLCASAPYNEQFFGPGTRLTVL.

This chain links TRBV24-1 with TRBJ2-3; 9 bases are a match to TRBD2. Per the germline V gene, CDR1 is KGHDR and CDR2 is SFDVKD. This CDR3 comprises 16 residues. V was pared by 2 bases and J by 2 bases, with 4 bases of the junction left unmatched. Here the CDR3 reads CATSDSGGGDTDTQYF. DNA for the CDR3: TGTGCCACCAGTGATTCCGGCGGGGGGGACACAGATACGCAGTATTTT.

The rearrangement links TRBV10-3 to TRBJ1-5, with D possibly being TRBD1 (6 bases). The germline V gene encodes CDR1 ENHRY and CDR2 SYGVKD. Trimming took 6 bases from V and 2 from J, leaving 20 bases between them. This CDR3 spans 17 amino acids. The CDR3 DNA reads as TGTGCCATCAGGTCGGGGGGCGGGAATTATCGCAATCAGCCCCAGCATTTT. This gives the protein CAIRSGGGNYRNQPQHF.

The chain uses TRBV5-5 and TRBJ1-3; no firm D call. Germline CDR1 SGHKS, CDR2 YYEKEE (reference sequence). The CDR3 is made up of 15 amino acids. V gave up 2 bases and J gave up 5 bases, with 14 bases separating them. The CDR3 sequence is CASSLVTDGRNTIYF. The CDR3 DNA reads TGTGCCAGCAGCTTAGTCACGGACGGGAGAAACACCATATATTTT.

This chain links TRBV4-2 with TRBJ1-2; no clear D gene. The length of the CDR3 is 14 residues. CDR1 is LGHNA and CDR2 is YNFKEQ in the germline V gene. Trimming left V 2 bases short and J 4 bases short, with 11 bases between. CDR3 in amino acids: CASSQNVNSYGYTF. CDR3 nucleotide sequence: TGTGCCAGCAGCCAAAACGTGAACAGCTATGGCTACACCTTC.

The chain uses TRBV11-3 and TRBJ2-7; perhaps TRBD2 as D (5 bases). This CDR3 has 15 residues. CDR1 and CDR2 (germline): SGHNT, YENEEA. V was shortened by 3 bases and J by 2 bases, with 14 bases between the two germline ends. The CDR3 DNA reads TGTGCCAGCAGCTTTCTGCCCGGGGTCACCTACGAGCAGTACTTC. Its translation: CASSFLPGVTYEQYF. Filled out from reference TRBV11-3 and TRBJ2-7, the complete variable domain reads EAGVVQSPRYKIIEKKQPVAFWCNPISGHNTLYWYLQNLGQGPELLIRYENEEAVDDSQLPKDRFSAERLKGVDSTLKIQPAELGDSAVYLCASSFLPGVTYEQYFGPGTRLTVT.

The chain links TRBV4-1 to TRBJ2-1; 14 bases map to TRBD2. This CDR3 is 15 amino acids long. V was clipped by 3 bases and J by 6 bases; unmatched bases: 1. Germline V gene lookup returns CDR1 MGHRA and CDR2 YSYEKL. DNA of the CDR3: TGCGCCAGCAGCCAGGGACTAGCGGGGGCCAATGAGCAGTTCTTC. It translates to CASSQGLAGANEQFF.

The chain recombines TRBV2 with TRBJ1-1; no definite D call. V was pared by 7 bases and J by 6 bases, with 21 bases between. The CDR3 loop spans 15 amino acids. Germline lookup yields CDR1 SNHLY and CDR2 FYNNEI. The CDR3 nucleotides read TGTGCCAGCACTCCCCCGGGGAGGCCCCAGCCTGAAGCTTTCTTT. Protein sequence: CASTPPGRPQPEAFF.

The chain uses TRBV6-5 and TRBJ2-5, with 10 positions matching TRBD1. CDR3 size: 15 residues. Germline CDR1 and CDR2: MNHEY and SVGAGI. V gave up 8 bases and J gave up 5 bases; unmatched junction bases: 11. The CDR3 here is CASRTGQGYLETQYF. The CDR3 region has the DNA TGTGCCAGCCGAACGGGACAGGGGTACCTGGAGACCCAGTACTTC.

This clone has just one count. The genes are TRBV19 and TRBJ1-2; D unclear. CDR3 length: 14 amino acids. CDR1 and CDR2 from the germline V gene are LNHDA and SQIVND (reference sequence). V lost 7 bases to trimming and J lost 6 bases, with 18 bases between them. CDR3 sequence (DNA): TGTGCCAGTAACCACCCGGGGAAATGGGATGGCTACACCTTC. This translates into CASNHPGKWDGYTF.

The V gene is TRBV19, the J gene TRBJ1-2; 8 nucleotides match TRBD1. J lost 1 base, V lost 5 bases, and 9 bases had no gene match. Germline values: CDR1 LNHDA, CDR2 SQIVND (reference sequence). The CDR3 extends over 16 amino acids. CDR3 DNA sequence: TGTGCCAGTAGTCTGAGACCCAGGGGGCTTAACTATGGCTACACCTTC. Translating gives CASSLRPRGLNYGYTF.

The rearrangement links TRBV7-9 to TRBJ1-3; a weak D match, TRBD1 (5 bases). The length of the CDR3 is 15 residues. Trimming left V 5 bases short and J 4 bases short, with 15 bases between. Looked up from germline, CDR1 is SEHNR and CDR2 is FQNEAQ (reference sequence). The CDR3 DNA sequence: TGTGCCAGCAGCCCCACCGGGGGATTCGGAAACACCATATATTTT. Translated, it gives CASSPTGGFGNTIYF. Variable domain in full (rest from reference TRBV7-9 and TRBJ1-3): DTGVSQNPRHKITKRGQNVTFRCDPISEHNRLYWYRQTLGQGPEFLTYFQNEAQLEKSRLLSDRFSAERPKGSFSTLEIQRTEQGDSAMYLCASSPTGGFGNTIYFGEGSWLTVV.

V usage is TRBV6-5 and J usage is TRBJ2-7, with TRBD1 as a possible D gene (7 bases). Trimming stripped 6 bases from V and 5 bases from J, with 14 bases between. The CDR3 is 13 residues long. Germline loops: CDR1 MNHEY, CDR2 SVGAGI. The CDR3 loop is CASRETGRHEQYF. The CDR3 DNA reads TGTGCCAGCAGGGAGACAGGGAGGCACGAGCAGTACTTC.